This TCR beta chain emerged from a study of T-cell memory formation after mild COVID-19. Study outcomes and limitations: SARS-CoV-2 specificity of second-wave clones peaking day 37 was unconfirmed.

Constant-segment primers and 5'RACE yielded cDNA libraries for TCR alpha and TCR beta, each carrying sample barcodes and UMIs. MiXCR was run by TCRdb on the 5' RACE reads, yielding one entry per CDR3 protein. The profile shows just under 350,000 distinct CDR3 sequences, approximately 12% of them singletons. Germline V gene lookup returns CDR1 MGHRA and CDR2 YSYEKL. The CDR3 has 17 amino acids. V gave up 6 bases and J gave up 6 bases; unmatched junction bases: 15. In this sample, this clonotype turned up a few times. Its matching antigen is unknown. This receptor was obtained from a man aged 18 to 35 who had mild COVID-19 (a few samples of this study predate the infection). Cell type and time point are not known. The sample consisted of PBMCs or a T cell subset sorted from them (not recorded which). The chain carries TRBV4-1 and TRBJ2-2; 8 positions match TRBD1. The CDR3 DNA is TGCGCCAGCAGGGGGAGGTCCGGACAGGGATTTTCCGGGGAGCTGTTTTTT. Its protein product is CASRGRSGQGFSGELFF.